A single sample gave rise to the 10 T cell receptor beta chains below, sequenced in a study of blood T cells in healthy people across ages. Then a second PCR, running about 7 to 11 cycles, was carried out with a sample-barcoded 5' primer and a J-beta primer mix. TCRdb re-analysed the 5' RACE reads in MiXCR, keeping a single row per CDR3 protein. The repertoire holds about 930,000 distinct CDR3 sequences, with almost 30% as singletons. The same sample was also used in a study of T cells of mothers and their children.

Input material: blood. These receptors were taken from a woman aged 40 to 49 in good health.

This clonotype was detected ten times or more. The genes are TRBV29-1 and TRBJ2-5; D is perhaps TRBD1 (6 bases). The V end lost 3 bases, the J end lost 2 bases, and 13 bases lay between the germline ends. This CDR3 contains 14 residues. The V gene's germline CDR1 is SQVTM and CDR2 ANQGSEA. CDR3 bases: TGCAGCGTTGACTTCGGGACAAGTCAAGAGACCCAGTACTTC. Amino acid sequence: CSVDFGTSQETQYF.

At least ten counts were recorded for this clonotype. The chain combines TRBV2 with TRBJ2-1; TRBD2 matches at 9 bases. CDR1 SNHLY and CDR2 FYNNEI come from the germline V gene. The CDR3 consists of 18 residues. With 0 bases clipped from V and 1 base from J, the junction kept 7 bases outside the gene matches. CDR3 amino acids: CASSEATLAGSSYNEQFF. CDR3 nucleotides: TGTGCCAGCAGTGAAGCGACGCTAGCGGGATCATCCTACAATGAGCAGTTCTTC.

The genes are TRBV7-2 and TRBJ1-5; 8 bases map to TRBD1. The CDR3 is 17 amino acids. CDR1 is SGHTA, CDR2 FQGNSA, per germline. The V and J ends lost 0 bases and 2 bases, in that order; junction bases with no gene match: 6. The CDR3 DNA sequence: TGTGCCAGCAGCTTAGCCCCAGGGGGCGGGGGCAATCAGCCCCAGCATTTT. Translating gives CASSLAPGGGGNQPQHF.

The V and J genes are TRBV20-1 and TRBJ1-5; a possible D gene is TRBD1 (6 bases). The ends were cut back, 4 bases at V and 7 bases at J, with 14 bases in the middle. Germline values: CDR1 DFQATT, CDR2 SNEGSKA (reference sequence). This CDR3 is 13 amino acids long. The CDR3 loop is CSAISTGKQPQHF. The CDR3 DNA is TGCAGTGCTATTTCCACAGGGAAACAGCCCCAGCATTTT.

This clonotype was seen a few times. The V gene is TRBV5-5, the J gene TRBJ1-5; weak D call: TRBD1 (6 bases). The CDR3 totals 15 residues. Trimming pared 4 bases from V and 2 bases from J, leaving 13 bases between. CDR1 is SGHKS and CDR2 is YYEKEE in the germline V gene (reference sequence). The CDR3 sequence is CASSAQGTRNQPQHF. In DNA, the CDR3 is TGTGCCAGCAGCGCCCAGGGGACTCGCAATCAGCCCCAGCATTTT.

This clonotype showed up many times. The V and J genes are TRBV6-1 and TRBJ1-2; 8 bases match TRBD1. In germline, CDR1 is MNHNS, CDR2 SASEGT. CDR3 length equals 16 residues. After removal of 4 bases from V and 8 bases from J, the junction contained 15 bases not matched to a gene. CDR3 region: CASSVILDRDERGYTF. The CDR3 DNA reads as TGTGCCAGCAGTGTTATACTGGACAGGGACGAGCGAGGCTACACCTTC.

This clonotype was observed at least ten times. V is TRBV28 and J is TRBJ1-2; no firm D call. Germline-derived CDR1 and CDR2 are MDHEN and SYDVKM. CDR3 length: 16 residues. Trimming stripped 5 bases from V and 2 bases from J, with 18 bases between. CDR3 sequence (DNA): TGTGCCAGCAGTATGTCCGACTCCTGGGGAAACTATGGCTACACCTTC. Translation gives CASSMSDSWGNYGYTF.

Details on this clonotype: A much bigger clone sits one base away, suggesting this may be a read error. CDR3: CTSSSRTSSEETQYF. CDR3 sequence (DNA): TGTACCAGCAGTTCCCGGACTAGCTCGGAAGAGACCCAGTACTTC. The genes are TRBV27 and TRBJ2-5; 8 nucleotides align to TRBD2. In germline, CDR1 is MNHEY, CDR2 SMNVEV (reference sequence). The CDR3 sequence is 15 residues long.

This clonotype has at least ten counts. Here the CDR3 reads CASSDGQNRGWDIQYF. Written as DNA, the CDR3 is TGTGCCAGCAGCGATGGACAAAACAGGGGCTGGGACATTCAGTACTTC. The chain has TRBV9 and TRBJ2-4; TRBD1 agrees at 7 bases. The trim removed 3 bases at V and 8 bases at J, leaving 14 bases unmatched. CDR3 size: 16 residues. Per germline, CDR1 SGDLS and CDR2 YYNGEE.

The chain has TRBV2 and TRBJ2-3; tentative D call: TRBD2 (5 bases). Germline values: CDR1 SNHLY, CDR2 FYNNEI. Trimming stripped 8 bases from V and 5 bases from J, with 11 bases between. This CDR3 is built from 12 residues. The CDR3 coding sequence is TGTGCCAGCCTCTTCGGAGGAGATACGCAGTATTTT. This codes for CASLFGGDTQYF.